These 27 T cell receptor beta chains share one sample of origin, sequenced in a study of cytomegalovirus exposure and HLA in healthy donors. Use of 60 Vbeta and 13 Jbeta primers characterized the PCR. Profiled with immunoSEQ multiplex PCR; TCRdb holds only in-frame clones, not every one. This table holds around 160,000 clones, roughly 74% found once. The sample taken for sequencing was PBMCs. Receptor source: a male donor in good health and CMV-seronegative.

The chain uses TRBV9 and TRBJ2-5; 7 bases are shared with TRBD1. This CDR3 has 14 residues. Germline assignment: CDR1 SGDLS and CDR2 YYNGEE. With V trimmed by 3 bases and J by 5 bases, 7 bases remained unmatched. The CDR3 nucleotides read TGTGCCAGCAGCGCCCTCTCACAGGGGGAGACCCAGTACTTC. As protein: CASSALSQGETQYF. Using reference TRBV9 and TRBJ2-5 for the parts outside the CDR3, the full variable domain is DSGVTQTPKHLITATGQRVTLRCSPRSGDLSVYWYQQSLDQGLQFLIQYYNGEERAKGNILERFSAQQFPDLHSELNLSSLELGDSALYFCASSALSQGETQYFGPGTRLLVL.

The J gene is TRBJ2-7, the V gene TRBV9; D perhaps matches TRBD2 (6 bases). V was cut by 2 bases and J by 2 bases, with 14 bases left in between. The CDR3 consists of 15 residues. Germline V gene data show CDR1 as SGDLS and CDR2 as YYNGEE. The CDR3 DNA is TGTGCCAGCAGCGTGGGGGGTCTGCCCACCTACGAGCAGTACTTC. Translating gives CASSVGGLPTYEQYF.

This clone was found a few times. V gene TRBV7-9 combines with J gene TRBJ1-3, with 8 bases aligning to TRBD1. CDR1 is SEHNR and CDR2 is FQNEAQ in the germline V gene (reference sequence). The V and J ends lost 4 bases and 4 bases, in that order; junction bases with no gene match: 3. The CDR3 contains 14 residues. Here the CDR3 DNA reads TGTGCCAGCAGCTCAGGGACAGGAGGAAACACCATATATTTT. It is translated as CASSSGTGGNTIYF.

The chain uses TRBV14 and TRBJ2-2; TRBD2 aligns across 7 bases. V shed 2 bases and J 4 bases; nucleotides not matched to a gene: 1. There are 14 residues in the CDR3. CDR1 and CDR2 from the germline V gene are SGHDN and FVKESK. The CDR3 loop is CASSQRTSTGELFF. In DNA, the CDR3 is TGTGCCAGCAGCCAAAGGACTAGCACCGGGGAGCTGTTTTTT.

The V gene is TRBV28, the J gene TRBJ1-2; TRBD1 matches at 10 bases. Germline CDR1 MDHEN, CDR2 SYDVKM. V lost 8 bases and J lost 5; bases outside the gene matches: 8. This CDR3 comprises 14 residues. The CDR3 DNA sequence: TGTGCCAGCTACTCCCGGACAGGGGGGTATGGCTACACCTTC. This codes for CASYSRTGGYGYTF.

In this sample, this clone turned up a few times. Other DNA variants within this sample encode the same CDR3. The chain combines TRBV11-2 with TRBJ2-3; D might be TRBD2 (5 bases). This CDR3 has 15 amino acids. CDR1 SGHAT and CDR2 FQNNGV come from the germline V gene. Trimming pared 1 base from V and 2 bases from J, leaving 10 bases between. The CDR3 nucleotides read TGTGCCAGCAGCTTAGTGGCGGGTTTCACAGATACGCAGTATTTT. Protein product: CASSLVAGFTDTQYF.

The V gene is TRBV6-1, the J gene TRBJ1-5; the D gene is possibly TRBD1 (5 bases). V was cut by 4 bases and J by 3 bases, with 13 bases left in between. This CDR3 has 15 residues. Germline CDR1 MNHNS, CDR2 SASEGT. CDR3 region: CASSVGGNANQPQHF. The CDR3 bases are TGTGCCAGCAGTGTTGGGGGGAACGCCAATCAGCCCCAGCATTTT.

The CDR3 protein is CASRPGLAGGITGELFF. CDR3 bases: TGTGCCAGCAGACCGGGACTAGCGGGGGGGATAACCGGGGAGCTGTTTTTT. The rearrangement links TRBV2 to TRBJ2-2, with 16 bases aligning to TRBD2. This CDR3 spans 17 amino acids. Trimming took 6 bases from V and 5 from J; bases not matched to a gene: 6. Looked up from germline, CDR1 is SNHLY and CDR2 is FYNNEI.

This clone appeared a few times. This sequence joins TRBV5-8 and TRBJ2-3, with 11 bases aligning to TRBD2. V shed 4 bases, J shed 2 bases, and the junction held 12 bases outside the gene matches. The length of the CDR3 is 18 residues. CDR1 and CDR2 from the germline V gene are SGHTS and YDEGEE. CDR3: CASSPALTSGGATDTQYF. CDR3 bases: TGTGCCAGCAGCCCCGCCCTAACTAGCGGGGGTGCCACAGATACGCAGTATTTT.

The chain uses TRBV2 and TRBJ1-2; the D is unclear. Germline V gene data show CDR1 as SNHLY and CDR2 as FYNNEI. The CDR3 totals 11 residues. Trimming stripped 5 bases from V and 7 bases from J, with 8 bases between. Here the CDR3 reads CASSPIAGYTF. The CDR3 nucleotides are TGTGCCAGCAGTCCCATAGCTGGCTACACCTTC.

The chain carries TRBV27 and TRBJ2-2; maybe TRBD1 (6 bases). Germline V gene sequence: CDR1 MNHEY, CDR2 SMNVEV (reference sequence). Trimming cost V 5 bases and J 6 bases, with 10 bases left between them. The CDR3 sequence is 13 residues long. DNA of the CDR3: TGTGCCAGCAGTCTACAGGGCTCCGGGGAGCTGTTTTTT. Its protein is CASSLQGSGELFF.

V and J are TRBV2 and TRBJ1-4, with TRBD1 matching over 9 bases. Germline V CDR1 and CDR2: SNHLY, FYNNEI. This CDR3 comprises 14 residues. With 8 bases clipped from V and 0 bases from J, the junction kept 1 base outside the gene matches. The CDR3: CASRQGATNEKLFF. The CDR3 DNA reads TGTGCCAGCCGACAGGGGGCAACTAATGAAAAACTGTTTTTT.

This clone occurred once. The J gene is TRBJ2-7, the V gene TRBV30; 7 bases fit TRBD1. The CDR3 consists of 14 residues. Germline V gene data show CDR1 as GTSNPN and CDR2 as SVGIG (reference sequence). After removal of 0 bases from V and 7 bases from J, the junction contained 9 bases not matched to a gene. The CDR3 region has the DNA TGTGCCTGGAGTGTAAATCACAGGGGTAAAGAGCAGTACTTC. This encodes CAWSVNHRGKEQYF.

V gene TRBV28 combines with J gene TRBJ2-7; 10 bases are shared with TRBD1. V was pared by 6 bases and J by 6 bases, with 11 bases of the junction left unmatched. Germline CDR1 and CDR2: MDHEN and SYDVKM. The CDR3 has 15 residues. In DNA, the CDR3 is TGTGCCAGCAGGGGGGGTGGACAGGGGGTTGGCGAGCAGTACTTC. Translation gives CASRGGGQGVGEQYF.

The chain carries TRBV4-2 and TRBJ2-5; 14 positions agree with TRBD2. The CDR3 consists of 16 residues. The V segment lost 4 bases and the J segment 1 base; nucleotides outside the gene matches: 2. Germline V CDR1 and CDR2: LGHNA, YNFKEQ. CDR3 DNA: TGTGCCAGCAGCCCGGGGACTAGCGGGGGCCAAGAGACCCAGTACTTC. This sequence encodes CASSPGTSGGQETQYF.

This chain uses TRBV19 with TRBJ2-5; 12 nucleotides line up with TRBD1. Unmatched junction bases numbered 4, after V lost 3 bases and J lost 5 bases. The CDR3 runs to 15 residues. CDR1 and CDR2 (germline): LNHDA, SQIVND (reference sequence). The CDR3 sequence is CASSMGQGARETQYF. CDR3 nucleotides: TGTGCCAGTAGTATGGGACAGGGGGCGCGGGAGACCCAGTACTTC.

In nucleotides, the CDR3 is TGTGCCAGCAATCCCGGGACAGACCATCAGCCCCAGCATTTT. Amino acid sequence: CASNPGTDHQPQHF. V is TRBV2 and J is TRBJ1-5, with 7 bases that match TRBD1. Germline values: CDR1 SNHLY, CDR2 FYNNEI. V lost 7 bases to trimming and J lost 5 bases; unmatched junction nucleotides: 8. This CDR3 spans 14 amino acids.

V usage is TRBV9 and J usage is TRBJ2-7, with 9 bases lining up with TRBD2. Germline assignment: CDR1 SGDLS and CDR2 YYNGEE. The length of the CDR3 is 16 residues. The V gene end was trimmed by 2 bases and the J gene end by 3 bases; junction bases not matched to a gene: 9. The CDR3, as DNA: TGTGCCAGCAGCGTGGGTAGCGGGAGAGTCATCTACGAGCAGTACTTC. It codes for CASSVGSGRVIYEQYF. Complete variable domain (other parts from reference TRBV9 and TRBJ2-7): DSGVTQTPKHLITATGQRVTLRCSPRSGDLSVYWYQQSLDQGLQFLIQYYNGEERAKGNILERFSAQQFPDLHSELNLSSLELGDSALYFCASSVGSGRVIYEQYFGPGTRLTVT.

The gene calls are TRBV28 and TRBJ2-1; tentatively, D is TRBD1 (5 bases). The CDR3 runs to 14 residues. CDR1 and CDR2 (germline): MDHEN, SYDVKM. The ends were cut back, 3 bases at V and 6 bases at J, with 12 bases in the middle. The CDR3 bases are TGTGCCAGCAGTTTTACAATAGGGGCCAATGAGCAGTTCTTC. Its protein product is CASSFTIGANEQFF.

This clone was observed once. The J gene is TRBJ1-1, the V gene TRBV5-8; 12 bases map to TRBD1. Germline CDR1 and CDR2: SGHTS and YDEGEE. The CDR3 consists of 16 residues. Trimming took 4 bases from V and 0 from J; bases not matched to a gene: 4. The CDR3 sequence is CASSPGQGALNTEAFF. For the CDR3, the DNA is TGTGCCAGCAGCCCGGGACAGGGGGCTCTGAACACTGAAGCTTTCTTT.

CDR3 bases: TGTGCCAGCAGCTTTATTGGGGGGTTGAACACTGAAGCTTTCTTT. Translation: CASSFIGGLNTEAFF. The V and J genes are TRBV7-2 and TRBJ1-1; maybe TRBD1 (5 bases). Germline V gene sequence: CDR1 SGHTA, CDR2 FQGNSA. Trimming removed 3 bases from V and 0 bases from J, with 11 bases in between. The CDR3 spans 15 residues.

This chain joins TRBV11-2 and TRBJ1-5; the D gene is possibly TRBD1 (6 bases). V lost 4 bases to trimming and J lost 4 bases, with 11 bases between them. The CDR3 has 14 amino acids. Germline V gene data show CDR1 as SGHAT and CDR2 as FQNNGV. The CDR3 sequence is CASSSGARNQPQHF. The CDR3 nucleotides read TGTGCCAGCAGCTCAGGGGCCCGAAATCAGCCCCAGCATTTT.

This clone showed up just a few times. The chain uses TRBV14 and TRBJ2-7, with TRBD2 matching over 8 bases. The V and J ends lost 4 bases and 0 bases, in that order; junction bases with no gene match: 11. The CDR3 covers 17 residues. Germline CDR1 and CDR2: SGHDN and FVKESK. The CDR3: CASSPRRSSGISYEQYF. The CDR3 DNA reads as TGTGCCAGCAGCCCGAGAAGGAGTAGCGGGATCTCCTACGAGCAGTACTTC.

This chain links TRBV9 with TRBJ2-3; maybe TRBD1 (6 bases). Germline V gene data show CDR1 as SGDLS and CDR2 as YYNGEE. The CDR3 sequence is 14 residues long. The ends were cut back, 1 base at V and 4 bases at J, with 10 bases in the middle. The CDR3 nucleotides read TGTGCCAGCAGCGTAAGCCAGGGGCCAGATACGCAGTATTTT. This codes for CASSVSQGPDTQYF.

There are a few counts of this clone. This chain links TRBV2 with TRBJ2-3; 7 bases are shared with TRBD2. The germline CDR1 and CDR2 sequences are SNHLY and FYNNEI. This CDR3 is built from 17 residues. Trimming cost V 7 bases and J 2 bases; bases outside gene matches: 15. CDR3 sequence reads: CASTVSGVGIYTDTQYF. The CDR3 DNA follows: TGTGCCAGCACCGTAAGCGGGGTAGGCATCTACACAGATACGCAGTATTTT.

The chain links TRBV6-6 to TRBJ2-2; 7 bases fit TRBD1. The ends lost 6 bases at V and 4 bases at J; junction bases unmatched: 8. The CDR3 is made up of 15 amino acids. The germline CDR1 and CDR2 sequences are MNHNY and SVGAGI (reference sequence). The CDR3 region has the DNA TGTGCCAGCAGCCGACAGGGCACCGGCACCGGGGAGCTGTTTTTT. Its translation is CASSRQGTGTGELFF.

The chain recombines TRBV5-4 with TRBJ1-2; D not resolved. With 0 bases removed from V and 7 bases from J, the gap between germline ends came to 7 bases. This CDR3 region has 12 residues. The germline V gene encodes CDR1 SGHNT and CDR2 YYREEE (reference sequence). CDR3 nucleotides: TGTGCCAGCAGCTTGGGCGAGGTTGGCTACACCTTC. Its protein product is CASSLGEVGYTF.